These T cell receptor beta chains were read from a single sample in a study of T cell repertoires in cytomegalovirus infection. A single record per CDR3 protein comes from TCRdb applying MiXCR to the reads. This repertoire shows more than 150,000 distinct CDR3 sequences, roughly 20% found once; its top ten account for about 2.9%. The specimen sequenced was PBMCs. These receptor sequences come from a human donor in good health (CMV status not recorded). Some clones in this sample may be carry-over from other donors' samples. CDR3s include the opening cysteine and the closing phenylalanine or tryptophan. The D gene is left open where the match is weak. Not every row has a clone size; where given, it reads once, few, many or a size class.

V: TRBV11-1; size: few; D: TRBD1; J: TRBJ2-2; DNA: TGTGCCAGCAGCTCTCAGGGGGCGCTCACCGGGGAGCTGTTTTTT; CDR3: CASSSQGALTGELFF
V: TRBV7-3; size: NA; D: TRBD1; J: TRBJ1-1; DNA: TGTGCCAGCAGTGGAAGGCGACAGGGTAGCACTGAAGCTTTCTTT; CDR3: CASSGRRQGSTEAFF
V: TRBV25-1; size: few; D: NA; J: TRBJ1-3; DNA: TGTGCCAGCAGTGTTTCCGGGTGGGGAAACACCATATATTTT; CDR3: CASSVSGWGNTIYF
V: TRBV12-5; size: NA; D: NA; J: TRBJ1-1; DNA: TGTGCTAGTGGAACCATACTATCCATGATCGGAAACACTGAAGCTTTCTTT; CDR3: CASGTILSMIGNTEAFF
V: TRBV12-5; size: few; D: TRBD1; J: TRBJ1-1; DNA: TGTGCTAGTGGTACGACAGGGAAGACTGAAGCTTTCTTT; CDR3: CASGTTGKTEAFF
V: TRBV7-2; size: many; D: NA; J: TRBJ2-4; DNA: TGTGCCAGCAGCTGGGCCGGGAGCAAAAACATTCAGTACTTC; CDR3: CASSWAGSKNIQYF
V: TRBV6-8; size: NA; D: NA; J: TRBJ2-7; DNA: TGTGCCAGCAGTGACGGGATCCTCTACGAGCAGTACTTC; CDR3: CASSDGILYEQYF
V: TRBV20-1; size: few; D: TRBD1; J: TRBJ1-2; DNA: TGCAGTGCTAGAGTCTCAGGGGGCTCGGGAGGCTACACCTTC; CDR3: CSARVSGGSGGYTF
V: TRBV14; size: many; D: NA; J: TRBJ2-5; DNA: TGTGCCAGCAGCCAAGCTCCAAAGAAGGAGACCCAGTACTTC; CDR3: CASSQAPKKETQYF
V: TRBV28; size: many; D: TRBD2; J: TRBJ2-1; DNA: TGTGCCAGCCGAAGACTAGCGGGGCGCTACAATGAGCAGTTCTTC; CDR3: CASRRLAGRYNEQFF
V: TRBV10-3; size: few; D: TRBD1; J: TRBJ1-2; DNA: TGTGCCATCACCAGGGGACAGCTCTATGGCTACACCTTC; CDR3: CAITRGQLYGYTF
V: TRBV7-2; size: NA; D: NA; J: TRBJ2-7; DNA: TGTGCCAGCAGCCCTATGGGAAGCTCCTACGTGCAGTACTTC; CDR3: CASSPMGSSYVQYF
V: TRBV19; size: NA; D: NA; J: TRBJ1-4; DNA: TGTGCCAGTAGTAATTCCGGTGTAAAACTGTTTTTT; CDR3: CASSNSGVKLFF
V: TRBV28; size: few; D: TRBD1; J: TRBJ2-2; DNA: TGTGCCAGCAGAGGGACAGTCAGAACCGGGGAGCTGTTTTTT; CDR3: CASRGTVRTGELFF
V: TRBV19; size: few; D: TRBD2; J: TRBJ2-5; DNA: TGTGCCAGTAGTAGGAAGTCGTCTAGCGGGAGTATAGAGACCCAGTACTTC; CDR3: CASSRKSSSGSIETQYF
V: TRBV19; size: NA; D: NA; J: TRBJ1-5; DNA: TGTACCAGTAGTATCCAGCGGAGTCAGCCCCAGCATTTT; CDR3: CTSSIQRSQPQHF
V: TRBV12-3/TRBV12-4; size: many; D: NA; J: TRBJ1-1; DNA: TGTGCCAGCAGTTACCTCTCCGGGCCGAATGAAGCTTTCTTT; CDR3: CASSYLSGPNEAFF
V: TRBV11-1; size: few; D: TRBD1; J: TRBJ2-5; DNA: TGTGCCAGCAGCTCAGAGCCGGGACAGGGGGCCGAGACCCAGTACTTC; CDR3: CASSSEPGQGAETQYF
V: TRBV27; size: few; D: NA; J: TRBJ2-1; DNA: TGTGCCAGCAGCCTAGACGGGACAAGATACAATGAGCAGTTCTTC; CDR3: CASSLDGTRYNEQFF
V: TRBV11-2; size: many; D: NA; J: TRBJ2-5; DNA: TGTGCCAGCAGCCCGGGACGACGGGGTGGAGAGACCCAGTACTTC; CDR3: CASSPGRRGGETQYF
V: TRBV11-2; size: once; D: NA; J: TRBJ1-2; DNA: TGTGCCAGCAGCAACTCCGGGACATCAAGCTACACCTTC; CDR3: CASSNSGTSSYTF
V: TRBV6-1; size: many; D: TRBD2; J: TRBJ2-1; DNA: TGTGCCAGCACCGGGACTAGTTTGTCTGAGCAGTTCTTC; CDR3: CASTGTSLSEQFF
V: TRBV6-6; size: few; D: NA; J: TRBJ1-5; DNA: TGTGCCAGCAGTTACTCGGACCAGCCCCAGCATTTT; CDR3: CASSYSDQPQHF
V: TRBV29-1; size: NA; D: NA; J: TRBJ1-2; DNA: TGCAGCGTTGCAGGCTATGGCTACACCTTC; CDR3: CSVAGYGYTF
V: TRBV11-2; size: once; D: TRBD2; J: TRBJ2-1; DNA: TGTGCCAGCAGCTTAGGTCCTAGCGGGAATGGCGATGAGCAGTTCTTC; CDR3: CASSLGPSGNGDEQFF
V: TRBV7-2; size: NA; D: NA; J: TRBJ1-1; DNA: TGTGCCAGCAGCCCTCCTGGGGGCGTGAACACTGAAGCTTTCTTT; CDR3: CASSPPGGVNTEAFF
V: TRBV6-2/TRBV6-3; size: few; D: TRBD1; J: TRBJ1-5; DNA: TGTGCCAGCAGAGGACAGGGTTATCAGCCCCAGCATTTT; CDR3: CASRGQGYQPQHF
V: TRBV4-1; size: few; D: TRBD1; J: TRBJ2-5; DNA: TGCGCCAGCAGCCAACGCGGCAGGGGGGAGACCCAGTACTTC; CDR3: CASSQRGRGETQYF
V: TRBV7-9; size: many; D: TRBD2; J: TRBJ2-5; DNA: TGTGCCAGCAGCTTTACACCGGGACTAGCGGAGCAAGAGACCCAGTACTTC; CDR3: CASSFTPGLAEQETQYF
V: TRBV11-3; size: many; D: TRBD2; J: TRBJ2-1; DNA: TGTGCCAGCAGCCCGCTAGCGGGAGGTCACAATGAGCAGTTCTTC; CDR3: CASSPLAGGHNEQFF
V: TRBV4-1; size: NA; D: TRBD1; J: TRBJ1-2; DNA: TGCGCCAGCAGCCAAGAGGCGACAGGGGTCAATGGCTACACCTTC; CDR3: CASSQEATGVNGYTF
V: TRBV19; size: NA; D: NA; J: TRBJ2-5; DNA: TGTGCCAGTAAGGCCGGACCCGAATGGAGGGAGACCCAGTACTTC; CDR3: CASKAGPEWRETQYF
V: TRBV7-8; size: many; D: NA; J: TRBJ2-7; DNA: TGTGCCAGCAGCTTAGAACGGGGGGCGGGATACTTC; CDR3: CASSLERGAGYF
V: TRBV14; size: NA; D: NA; J: TRBJ2-7; DNA: TGTGCCAGCAGCCAAGGGACGGACGACGAGCAGTACTTC; CDR3: CASSQGTDDEQYF
V: TRBV19; size: few; D: NA; J: TRBJ2-2; DNA: TGTGCCAGTAGTGGCTACGGGACCTCCCACACCGGGGAGCTGTTTTTT; CDR3: CASSGYGTSHTGELFF
V: TRBV12-3/TRBV12-4; size: NA; D: NA; J: TRBJ1-3; DNA: TGTGCCAGCAGTTTACGTAACTCTGGAAACACCATATATTTT; CDR3: CASSLRNSGNTIYF
V: TRBV7-2; size: many; D: NA; J: TRBJ2-3; DNA: TGTGCCAGCAGCTCTTATACTGGTACGCAGTATTTT; CDR3: CASSSYTGTQYF
V: TRBV4-1; size: NA; D: NA; J: TRBJ1-1; DNA: TGTGCCAGCAGCCAAGACTTAAGCAGGGGCCCTGAAGCTTTCTTT; CDR3: CASSQDLSRGPEAFF
V: TRBV14; size: NA; D: TRBD1; J: TRBJ2-3; DNA: TGTGCCAGCAGCCTTTACCGGGACAGGGCTTCAGATACGCAGTATTTT; CDR3: CASSLYRDRASDTQYF
V: TRBV5-6; size: few; D: TRBD1; J: TRBJ2-7; DNA: TGTGCCAGCAGCATGGGCAGGGGACAGGGCTACGAGCAGTACTTC; CDR3: CASSMGRGQGYEQYF
V: TRBV5-1; size: NA; D: NA; J: TRBJ2-3; DNA: TGCGCCAGCAGCTTGTTGCGGTCGGGGGATACGCAGTATTTT; CDR3: CASSLLRSGDTQYF
V: TRBV6-5; size: few; D: NA; J: TRBJ2-6; DNA: TGTGCCAGCAGTTTTAAGGGGATCTCTGGGGCCAACGTCCTGACTTTC; CDR3: CASSFKGISGANVLTF
V: TRBV7-2; size: many; D: NA; J: TRBJ1-2; DNA: TGTGCCAGCAGCTTAGGGCAGGGAGGTAGCTATGGCTACACCTTC; CDR3: CASSLGQGGSYGYTF
V: TRBV28; size: few; D: NA; J: TRBJ2-1; DNA: TGTGCCAGCAGGCAACTAGGTCGGGAGCAGTTCTTC; CDR3: CASRQLGREQFF
V: TRBV7-8; size: many; D: NA; J: TRBJ2-5; DNA: TGTGCCAGCAGCGTAGATGGAATGGGATACCAAGAGACCCAGTACTTC; CDR3: CASSVDGMGYQETQYF
V: TRBV28; size: few; D: NA; J: TRBJ2-5; DNA: TGTGCCAGCAGTTTCCCAGGGGCAGGGACCCAGTACTTC; CDR3: CASSFPGAGTQYF
V: TRBV5-5; size: few; D: NA; J: TRBJ2-1; DNA: TGTGCCAGCAGCTTTGGGGAGGGGGCTGATGAGCAGTTCTTC; CDR3: CASSFGEGADEQFF
V: TRBV20-1; size: NA; D: TRBD1; J: TRBJ1-5; DNA: TGCAGTGCTAGAGAGGACAGGGAGAGCCAGCCCCAGCATTTT; CDR3: CSAREDRESQPQHF
V: TRBV28; size: NA; D: NA; J: TRBJ2-1; DNA: TGTGCCAGCAGTTTTTTTCACGGGACATCGAGCTCCTACAATGAGCAGTTCTTC; CDR3: CASSFFHGTSSSYNEQFF
V: TRBV18; size: NA; D: TRBD1; J: TRBJ1-5; DNA: TGTGCCAGCTCACCGGACAGGGGGTATCAGCCCCAGCATTTT; CDR3: CASSPDRGYQPQHF
V: TRBV3-1; size: few; D: NA; J: TRBJ1-6; DNA: TGTGCCAGCAGCCAAACAGGCTACAATTCACCCCTCCACTTT; CDR3: CASSQTGYNSPLHF
V: TRBV6-5; size: many; D: NA; J: TRBJ2-7; DNA: TGTGCCAGCAGAAGCTTCGTAGGGAGTGTAAACGAGCAGTACTTC; CDR3: CASRSFVGSVNEQYF
V: TRBV19; size: NA; D: NA; J: TRBJ1-5; DNA: TGTGCCAGTAGTCCCCTAGGGGACACCAATCAGCCCCAGCATTTT; CDR3: CASSPLGDTNQPQHF